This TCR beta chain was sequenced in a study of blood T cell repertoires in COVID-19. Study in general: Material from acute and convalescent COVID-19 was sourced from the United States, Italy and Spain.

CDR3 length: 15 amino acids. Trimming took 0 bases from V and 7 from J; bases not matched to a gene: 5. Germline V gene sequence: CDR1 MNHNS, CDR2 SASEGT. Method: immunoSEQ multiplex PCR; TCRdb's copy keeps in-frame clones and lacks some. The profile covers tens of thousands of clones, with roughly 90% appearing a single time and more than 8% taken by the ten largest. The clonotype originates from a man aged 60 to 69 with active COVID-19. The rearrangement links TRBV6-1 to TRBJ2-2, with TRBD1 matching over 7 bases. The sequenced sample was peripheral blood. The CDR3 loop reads CASSEAKGAVGELFF. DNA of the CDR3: TGTGCCAGCAGTGAAGCGAAGGGGGCAGTCGGGGAGCTGTTTTTT.